This T cell receptor beta chain emerged from a study of blood T cell repertoires in COVID-19 (dated by TCRdb to about 2020). General notes on the study: Samples covering the acute and convalescent phases of COVID-19 were provided by collaborators in the United States, Italy and Spain. The material from the prospective study consisted of cDNA or gDNA derived from T cells, B-cell-depleted T cells, or PBMCs. The dataset comprised deeply sampled blood TCRbeta repertoires from subjects exposed to, actively infected with, or recovered from COVID-19. The repertoires were made available in a free public database intended to serve as a resource for research on the immune response to SARS-CoV-2. Samples were obtained from the ongoing ImmuneRACE study (first 160 participants) and from about 1,300 subjects provided by 6 global collaborators. The sample metadata nearly always contained a de-identified subject ID, COVID-19 status, age in years and sex. Where available, HLA class I and class II types were taken from metadata supplied by the sample provider and were not determined by assay-based typing.

Whole blood was collected in K2EDTA tubes by collaborating institutions according to the institutions' own protocols. Collaborator samples were shipped for TCRbeta analysis as frozen whole blood, isolated PBMCs, or DNA extracted from either sample type. The immunoSEQ Assay, a bias-controlled multiplex PCR, was used to amplify TCRbeta CDR3 regions from genomic DNA. In the paper's pipeline: Within the assay, amplification of reference gene primers was used to estimate how many nucleated cells each sample contained. Sequence reads were collapsed and filtered to measure the absolute abundance of every unique TCRbeta CDR3 rearrangement. For each sample, productive Simpson clonality was calculated as the square root of Simpson's diversity index over productive rearrangements. Entries here come from immuneACCESS through TCRdb and include only in-frame sequences with V and J called. Some clones fail to appear in such tables; in the studies checked, an unresolved V gene covers under half of the shortfall, and the cause of the remainder is unknown. V and J calls and clone size are copied from that table; D and trimming were computed from the DNA. In this sample the table shows approximately 210,000 clones, 84% of which occur a single time. 5.1% of the sample is taken by the ten largest.

Beyond this particular receptor, the publication reports: The amount of clinical and demographic metadata varied by source and participant and was provided uncurated.

Trimming at the junction amounts to 1 base on V and 6 bases on J, and the germline ends lie 5 bases apart. The germline V gene (reference sequence) specifies LGHDT as CDR1 and YNNKEL as CDR2. The CDR3 goes from the cysteine to the phenylalanine over 12 residues. The retained sequence is limited to the CDR3, 36 bases, with the frame set at the first base. With regard to this clone: Its antigen is not yet known. No much larger clone is present one base from it, and per-base qualities are unavailable.

This clonotype originated in a woman in her 70s with active or convalescent COVID-19. In this chain, TRBV3-1 (or the pseudogene TRBV3-2) is recombined with TRBJ2-3, with TRBD2 as a weak D call on 5 bases. Material: peripheral blood. The DNA reads as follows: TGTGCCAGCAGCCAAGCGGGGGATACGCAGTATTTT. Translated, it reads CASSQAGDTQYF.